This TCR beta chain emerged from a study of blood T cell repertoires in COVID-19. Background on the study: Sources were T cells, B-cell-depleted T cells, or PBMCs; the material itself was cDNA or gDNA.

Libraries were prepared by immunoSEQ multiplex PCR; TCRdb keeps only in-frame clonotypes and omits some of them. The sample has under 200,000 clones, 88% seen once; the top ten hold approximately 2.3%. This clone was observed once. Losses at the gene ends were 6 bases for V and 6 bases for J; bases not matched to a gene: 9. Germline CDR1 is MDHEN and CDR2 is SYDVKM. This CDR3 has 14 residues. This sequence was found in a man between 65 and 85 years old with active or convalescent COVID-19. The rearrangement joins TRBV28 to TRBJ2-5, with 8 bases fitting TRBD2. What was sequenced was peripheral blood. This CDR3 reads CASRKETSAKTQYF. CDR3 nucleotide sequence: TGTGCCAGCAGGAAAGAGACTAGCGCCAAGACCCAGTACTTC.